This TCR beta chain was observed in a study of cytomegalovirus exposure and HLA in healthy donors. Germline V CDR1 and CDR2: SGHTA, FQGTGA. V was trimmed by 0 bases and J by 2 bases, leaving 9 bases between them. There are 15 residues in the CDR3. PCR involved 60 Vbeta and 13 Jbeta primers. Profiling relied on immunoSEQ multiplex PCR, and the TCRdb table lists in-frame clones only, not all of them. The repertoire includes approximately 50,000 clones, 50% to 70% of them detected once, and about 10% sits in the top ten. While unrecorded immune exposures were likely, the donors were nominally healthy when sampled. This clone has a handful of counts. The antigen remains unidentified. General observations from the study: Equally common other TCR beta chains were less clonally expanded than HLA-associated ones, a later analysis found. Productive status was seen about 90% or about 30% of the time for most TCR beta V segments in an earlier analysis. Diagnosis of cytomegalovirus status made by the classifier reportedly showed high specificity and sensitivity.

The sample consisted of PBMCs. The clonotype comes from a human donor in good health. This chain uses TRBV7-3 with TRBJ2-3; D possibly corresponds to TRBD2 (5 bases). CDR3 in DNA: TGTGCCAGCAGCTTAACGGTGCGGGTCACAGATACGCAGTATTTT. Its translation: CASSLTVRVTDTQYF.